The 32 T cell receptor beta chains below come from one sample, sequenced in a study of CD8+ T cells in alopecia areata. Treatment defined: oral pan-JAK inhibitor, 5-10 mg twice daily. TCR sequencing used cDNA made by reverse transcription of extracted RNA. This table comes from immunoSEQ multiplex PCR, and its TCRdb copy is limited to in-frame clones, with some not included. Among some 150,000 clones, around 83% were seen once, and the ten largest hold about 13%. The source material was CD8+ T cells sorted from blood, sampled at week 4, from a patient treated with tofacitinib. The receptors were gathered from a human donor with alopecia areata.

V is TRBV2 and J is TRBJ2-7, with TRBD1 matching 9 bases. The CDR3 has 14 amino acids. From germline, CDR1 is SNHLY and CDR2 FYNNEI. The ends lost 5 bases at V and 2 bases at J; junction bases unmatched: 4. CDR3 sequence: CASSPRDRAYEQYF. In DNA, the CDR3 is TGTGCCAGCAGTCCTCGGGACAGGGCCTACGAGCAGTACTTC.

The CDR3 nucleotides read TGCGCCAGCAGCTTGGCCGTGAACAGGGGGCGAGAAGAGACCCAGTACTTC. It encodes CASSLAVNRGREETQYF. The rearrangement uses TRBV5-1 and TRBJ2-5, with 9 bases aligning to TRBD1. CDR3 length: 17 amino acids. Germline lookup yields CDR1 SGHRS and CDR2 YFSETQ. The junction had 9 bases not matched to a gene; V was cut back by 0 bases and J by 3 bases.

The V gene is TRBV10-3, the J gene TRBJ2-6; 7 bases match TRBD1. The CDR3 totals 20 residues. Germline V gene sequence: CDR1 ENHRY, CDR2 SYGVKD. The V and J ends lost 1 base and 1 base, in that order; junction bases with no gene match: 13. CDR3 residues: CAISEWGTVRVKSGANVLTF. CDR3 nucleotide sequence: TGTGCCATCAGTGAGTGGGGGACAGTTCGAGTTAAGTCTGGGGCCAACGTCCTGACTTTC.

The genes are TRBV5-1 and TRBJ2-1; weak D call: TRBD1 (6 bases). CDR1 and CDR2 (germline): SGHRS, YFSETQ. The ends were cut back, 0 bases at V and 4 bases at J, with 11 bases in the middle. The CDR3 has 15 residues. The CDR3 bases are TGCGCCAGCAGCTTGGAGTGGGGGCCATACAATGAGCAGTTCTTC. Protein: CASSLEWGPYNEQFF.

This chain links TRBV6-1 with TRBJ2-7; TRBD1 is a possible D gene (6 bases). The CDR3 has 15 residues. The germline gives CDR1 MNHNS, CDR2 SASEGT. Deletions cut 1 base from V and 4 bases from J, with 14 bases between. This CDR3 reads CASSEDGTPTYEQYF. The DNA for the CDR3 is TGTGCCAGCAGTGAAGATGGGACACCAACTTACGAGCAGTACTTC.

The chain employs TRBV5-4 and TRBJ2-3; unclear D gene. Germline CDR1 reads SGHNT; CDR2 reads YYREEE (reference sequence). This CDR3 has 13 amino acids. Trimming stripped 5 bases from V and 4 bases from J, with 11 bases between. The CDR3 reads CASSFSSADTQYF. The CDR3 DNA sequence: TGTGCCAGCAGTTTTAGTTCGGCAGATACGCAGTATTTT.

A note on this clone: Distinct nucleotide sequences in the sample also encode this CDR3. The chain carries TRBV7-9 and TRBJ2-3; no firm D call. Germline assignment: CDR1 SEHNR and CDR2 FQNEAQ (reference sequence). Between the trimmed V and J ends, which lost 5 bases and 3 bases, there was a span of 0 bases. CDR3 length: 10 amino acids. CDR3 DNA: TGTGCCAGCAGCACAGATACGCAGTATTTT. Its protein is CASSTDTQYF.

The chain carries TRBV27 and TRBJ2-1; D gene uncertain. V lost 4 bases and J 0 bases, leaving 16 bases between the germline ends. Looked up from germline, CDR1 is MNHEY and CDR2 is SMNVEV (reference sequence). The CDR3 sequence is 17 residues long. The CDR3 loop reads CASSSHVTISSYNEQFF. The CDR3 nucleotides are TGTGCCAGCAGTTCCCACGTAACCATAAGCTCCTACAATGAGCAGTTCTTC.

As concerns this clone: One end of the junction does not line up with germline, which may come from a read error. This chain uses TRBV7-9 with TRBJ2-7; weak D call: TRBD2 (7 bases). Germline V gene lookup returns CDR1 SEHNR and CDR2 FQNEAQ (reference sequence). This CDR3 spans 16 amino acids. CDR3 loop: CASSLSPGEGSHEQYF. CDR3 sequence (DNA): TGTGCCAGCAGCTTGAGTCCAGGGGAGGGCTCCCACGAGCAGTACTTC.

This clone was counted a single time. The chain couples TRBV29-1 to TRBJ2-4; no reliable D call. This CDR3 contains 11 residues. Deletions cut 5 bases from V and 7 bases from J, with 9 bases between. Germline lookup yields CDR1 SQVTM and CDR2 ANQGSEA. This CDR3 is CSVPTGNIQYF. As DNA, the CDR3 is TGCAGCGTTCCGACCGGTAACATTCAGTACTTC.

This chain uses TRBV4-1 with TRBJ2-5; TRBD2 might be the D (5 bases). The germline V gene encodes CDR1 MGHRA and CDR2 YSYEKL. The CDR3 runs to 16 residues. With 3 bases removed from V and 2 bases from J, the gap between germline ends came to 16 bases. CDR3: CASSQSGESGQETQYF. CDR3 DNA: TGCGCCAGCAGCCAGTCTGGAGAGTCGGGACAAGAGACCCAGTACTTC.

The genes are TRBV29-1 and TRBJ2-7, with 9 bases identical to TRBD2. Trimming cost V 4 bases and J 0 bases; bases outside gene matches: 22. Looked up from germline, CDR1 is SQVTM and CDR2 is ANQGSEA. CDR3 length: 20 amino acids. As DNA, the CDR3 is TGCAGCGTTGGAGAACTTGAGACTAGCGGAAGGACCGCAGGCTCCTACGAGCAGTACTTC. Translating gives CSVGELETSGRTAGSYEQYF.

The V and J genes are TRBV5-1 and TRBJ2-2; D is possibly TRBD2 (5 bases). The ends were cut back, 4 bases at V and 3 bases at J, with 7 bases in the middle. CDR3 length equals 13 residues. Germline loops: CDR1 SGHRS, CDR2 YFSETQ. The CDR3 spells CASSIGDTGELFF. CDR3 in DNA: TGCGCCAGCAGCATCGGGGACACCGGGGAGCTGTTTTTT.

The CDR3 loop reads CASSDQAGGSNEQFF. In DNA form, the CDR3 reads TGTGCCAGCAGTGATCAGGCAGGGGGCTCGAATGAGCAGTTCTTC. The chain uses TRBV6-1 and TRBJ2-1; 8 nucleotides line up with TRBD1. Germline V gene sequence: CDR1 MNHNS, CDR2 SASEGT. The CDR3 loop spans 15 amino acids. V lost 3 bases and J lost 7; bases outside the gene matches: 8.

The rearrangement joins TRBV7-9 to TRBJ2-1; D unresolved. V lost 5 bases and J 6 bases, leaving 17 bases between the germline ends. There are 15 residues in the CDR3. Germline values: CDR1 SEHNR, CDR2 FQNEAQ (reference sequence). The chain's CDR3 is CASSLETNPSNEQFF. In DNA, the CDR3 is TGTGCCAGCAGCCTCGAGACGAATCCTTCCAATGAGCAGTTCTTC. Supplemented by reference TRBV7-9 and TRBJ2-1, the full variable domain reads DTGVSQNPRHKITKRGQNVTFRCDPISEHNRLYWYRQTLGQGPEFLTYFQNEAQLEKSRLLSDRFSAERPKGSFSTLEIQRTEQGDSAMYLCASSLETNPSNEQFFGPGTRLTVL.

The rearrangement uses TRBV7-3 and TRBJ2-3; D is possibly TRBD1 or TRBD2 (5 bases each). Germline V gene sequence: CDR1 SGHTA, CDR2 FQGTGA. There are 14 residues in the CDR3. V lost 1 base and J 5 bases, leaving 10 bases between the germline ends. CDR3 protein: CASSLRGNGDTQYF. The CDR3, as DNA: TGTGCCAGCAGCTTAAGGGGGAACGGAGATACGCAGTATTTT.

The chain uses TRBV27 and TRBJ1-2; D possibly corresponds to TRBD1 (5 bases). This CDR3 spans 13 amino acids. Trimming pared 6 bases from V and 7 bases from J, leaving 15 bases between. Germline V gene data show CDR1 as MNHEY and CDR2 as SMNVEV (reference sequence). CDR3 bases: TGTGCCAGCAGACCGGGGACTGCTGTTGGCTACACCTTC. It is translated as CASRPGTAVGYTF.

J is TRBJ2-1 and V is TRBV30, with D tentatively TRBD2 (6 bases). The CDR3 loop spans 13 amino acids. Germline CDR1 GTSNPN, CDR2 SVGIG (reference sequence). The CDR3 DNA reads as TGTGCTAGATCCGGCGGGGTATACAATGAGCAGTTCTTC. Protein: CARSGGVYNEQFF.

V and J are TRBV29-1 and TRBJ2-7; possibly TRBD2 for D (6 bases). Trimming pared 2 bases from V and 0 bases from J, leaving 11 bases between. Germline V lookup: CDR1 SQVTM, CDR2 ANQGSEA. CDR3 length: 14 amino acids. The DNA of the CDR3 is TGCAGCGTTGAATTGGCGGGGAGCTCCTACGAGCAGTACTTC. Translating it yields CSVELAGSSYEQYF.

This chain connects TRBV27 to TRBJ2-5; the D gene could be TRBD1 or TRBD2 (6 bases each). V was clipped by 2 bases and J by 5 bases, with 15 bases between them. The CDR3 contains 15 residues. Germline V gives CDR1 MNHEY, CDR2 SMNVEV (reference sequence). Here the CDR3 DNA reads TGTGCCAGCAGTTTAAACGGGGGCTATGGGGAGACCCAGTACTTC. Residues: CASSLNGGYGETQYF.

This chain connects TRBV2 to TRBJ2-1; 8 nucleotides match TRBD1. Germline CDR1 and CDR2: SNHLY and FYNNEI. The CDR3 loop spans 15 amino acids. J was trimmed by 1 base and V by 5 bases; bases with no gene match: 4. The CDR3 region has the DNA TGTGCCAGCAGTCCCGGGACAGGTTCCTACAATGAGCAGTTCTTC. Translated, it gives CASSPGTGSYNEQFF.

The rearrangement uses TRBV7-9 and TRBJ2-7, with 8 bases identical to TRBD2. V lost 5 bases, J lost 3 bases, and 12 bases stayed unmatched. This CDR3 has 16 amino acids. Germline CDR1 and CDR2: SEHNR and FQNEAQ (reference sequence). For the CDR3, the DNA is TGTGCCAGCAGCCCACTCGGGGGGGCCGTCGACTACGAGCAGTACTTC. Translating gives CASSPLGGAVDYEQYF.

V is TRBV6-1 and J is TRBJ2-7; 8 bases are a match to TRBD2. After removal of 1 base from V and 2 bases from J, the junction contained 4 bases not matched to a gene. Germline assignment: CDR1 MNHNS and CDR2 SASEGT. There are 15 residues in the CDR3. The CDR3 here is CASSEGAGLAYEQYF. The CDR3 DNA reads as TGTGCCAGCAGTGAAGGAGCGGGACTAGCCTACGAGCAGTACTTC.

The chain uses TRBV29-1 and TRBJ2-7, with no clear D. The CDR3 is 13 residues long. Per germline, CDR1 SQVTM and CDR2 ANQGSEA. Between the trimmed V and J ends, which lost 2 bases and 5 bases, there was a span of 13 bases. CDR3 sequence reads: CSVESLVGNEQYF. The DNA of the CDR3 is TGCAGCGTTGAATCGCTAGTTGGTAACGAGCAGTACTTC.

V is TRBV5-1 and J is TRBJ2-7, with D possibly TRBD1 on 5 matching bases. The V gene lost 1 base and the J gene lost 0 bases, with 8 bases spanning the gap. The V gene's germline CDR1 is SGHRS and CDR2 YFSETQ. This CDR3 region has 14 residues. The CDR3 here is CASSLTDSSYEQYF. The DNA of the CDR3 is TGCGCCAGCAGCTTGACCGACAGCTCCTACGAGCAGTACTTC.

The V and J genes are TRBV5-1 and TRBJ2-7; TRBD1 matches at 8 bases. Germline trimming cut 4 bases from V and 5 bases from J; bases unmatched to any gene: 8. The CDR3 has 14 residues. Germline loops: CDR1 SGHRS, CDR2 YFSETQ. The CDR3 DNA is TGCGCCAGCAGCATAGGACAGGGAGCAGACGAGCAGTACTTC. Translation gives CASSIGQGADEQYF.

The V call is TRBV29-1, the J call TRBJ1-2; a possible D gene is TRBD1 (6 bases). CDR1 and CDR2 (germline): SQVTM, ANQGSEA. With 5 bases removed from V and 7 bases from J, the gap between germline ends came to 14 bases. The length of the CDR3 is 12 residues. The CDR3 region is CSVPAQGSGYTF. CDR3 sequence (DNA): TGCAGCGTTCCTGCCCAGGGGAGTGGCTACACCTTC. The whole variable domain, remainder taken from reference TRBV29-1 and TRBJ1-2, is SAVISQKPSRDICQRGTSLTIQCQVDSQVTMMFWYRQQPGQSLTLIATANQGSEATYESGFVIDKFPISRPNLTFSTLTVSNMSPEDSSIYLCSVPAQGSGYTFGSGTRLTVV.

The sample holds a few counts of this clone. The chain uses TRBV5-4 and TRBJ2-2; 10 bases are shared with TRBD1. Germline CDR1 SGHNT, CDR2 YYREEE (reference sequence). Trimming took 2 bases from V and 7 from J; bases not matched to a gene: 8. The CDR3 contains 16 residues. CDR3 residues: CASSLRDRGRSGELFF. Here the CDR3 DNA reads TGTGCCAGCAGCTTACGAGACAGGGGGCGAAGCGGGGAGCTGTTTTTT. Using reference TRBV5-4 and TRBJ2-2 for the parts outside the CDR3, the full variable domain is ETGVTQSPTHLIKTRGQQVTLRCSSQSGHNTVSWYQQALGQGPQFIFQYYREEENGRGNFPPRFSGLQFPNYSSELNVNALELDDSALYLCASSLRDRGRSGELFFGEGSRLTVL.

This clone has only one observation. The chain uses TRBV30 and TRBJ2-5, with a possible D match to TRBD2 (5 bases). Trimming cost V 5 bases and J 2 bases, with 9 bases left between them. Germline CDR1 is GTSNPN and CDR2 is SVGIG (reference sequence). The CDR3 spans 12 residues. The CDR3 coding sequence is TGTGCCTGGGGACTGACGCAAGAGACCCAGTACTTC. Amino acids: CAWGLTQETQYF.

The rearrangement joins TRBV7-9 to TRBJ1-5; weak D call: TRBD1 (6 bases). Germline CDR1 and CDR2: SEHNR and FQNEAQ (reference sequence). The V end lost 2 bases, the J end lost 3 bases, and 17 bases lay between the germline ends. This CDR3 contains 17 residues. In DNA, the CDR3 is TGTGCCAGCAGCTTATCAGACCCGATGGGGGCCAATCAGCCCCAGCATTTT. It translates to CASSLSDPMGANQPQHF.

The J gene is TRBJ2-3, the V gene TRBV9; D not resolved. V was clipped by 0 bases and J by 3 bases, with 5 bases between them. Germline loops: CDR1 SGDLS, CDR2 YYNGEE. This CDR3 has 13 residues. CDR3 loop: CASSVVQTDTQYF. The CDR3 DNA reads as TGTGCCAGCAGCGTAGTCCAAACAGATACGCAGTATTTT.

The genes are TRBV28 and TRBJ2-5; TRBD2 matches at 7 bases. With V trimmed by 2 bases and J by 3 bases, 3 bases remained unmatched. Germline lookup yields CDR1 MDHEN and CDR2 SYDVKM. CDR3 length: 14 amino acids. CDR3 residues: CASSLRAGEETQYF. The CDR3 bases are TGTGCCAGCAGTTTAAGGGCGGGAGAAGAGACCCAGTACTTC.